This T cell receptor beta chain was identified in a study of T-cell reconstitution after alpha-beta-depleted transplantation in children. Construction of the TCRbeta library involved unique molecular identifiers. TCRdb used MiXCR to reprocess the PCR reads, holding one entry per CDR3 protein. Here the sample spans 600,000 to 700,000 distinct CDR3 sequences, approximately 16% being singletons. This clonotype was detected many times. Germline CDR1 reads DFQATT; CDR2 reads SNEGSKA (reference sequence). The V and J ends lost 0 bases and 0 bases respectively, with 15 bases between them. This CDR3 spans 17 amino acids.

The sequence derives from a human donor who donated a stem cell graft to a child with acute myeloid leukemia. Specimen: PBMCs from the stem cell graft donor, collected from the stem cell graft. J is TRBJ2-1 and V is TRBV20-1; D is ambiguous. The DNA of the CDR3 is TGCAGTGCTAGAGATCTCTACCGGAGTAGCTCCTACAATGAGCAGTTCTTC. Translated, it gives CSARDLYRSSSYNEQFF.